This entry lists 15 T cell receptor beta chains sequenced from one sample in a study of control samples from healthy donors and cancer patients. The repertoire was sequenced with immunoSEQ multiplex PCR; TCRdb's copy has only in-frame clones and lacks some. The table shows approximately 97,000 clones, with just over 85% occurring only once. Sequenced sample: blood. The source of these receptors is a man aged 25 to 40 in good health.

This clone was counted a single time. J is TRBJ1-1 and V is TRBV28; D call uncertain. CDR3 length equals 15 residues. Germline lookup yields CDR1 MDHEN and CDR2 SYDVKM. V gave up 8 bases and J gave up 0 bases, with 16 bases separating them. The chain's CDR3 is CASSEGGILNTEAFF. The CDR3 nucleotides read TGTGCCAGCTCTGAAGGCGGGATTCTGAACACTGAAGCTTTCTTT.

The gene calls are TRBV24-1 and TRBJ1-5; TRBD1 matches 9 bases. Germline CDR1 reads KGHDR; CDR2 reads SFDVKD. This CDR3 region has 16 residues. V dropped 4 bases and J dropped 1; count of bases not matched to a gene: 4. CDR3 sequence reads: CATSDAGQGSNQPQHF. Here the CDR3 DNA reads TGTGCCACCAGTGACGCTGGACAGGGGAGCAATCAGCCCCAGCATTTT.

The chain recombines TRBV9 with TRBJ1-1; 7 positions agree with TRBD1. The germline gives CDR1 SGDLS, CDR2 YYNGEE. The CDR3 has 14 residues. Losses at the gene ends were 2 bases for V and 6 bases for J; bases not matched to a gene: 7. CDR3: CASSVQSQGSEAFF. CDR3 nucleotides: TGTGCCAGCAGCGTCCAGTCACAGGGGTCTGAAGCTTTCTTT.

This rearrangement joins TRBV10-1 to TRBJ2-1; 7 bases are a match to TRBD2. Per the germline V gene, CDR1 is WNHNN and CDR2 is SYGVQD (reference sequence). CDR3 length: 15 residues. The V segment lost 1 base and the J segment 4 bases; nucleotides outside the gene matches: 4. CDR3 in amino acids: CASSEWREGYNEQFF. The DNA for the CDR3 is TGCGCCAGCAGTGAGTGGAGGGAGGGTTACAATGAGCAGTTCTTC.

The chain recombines TRBV27 with TRBJ2-7; TRBD2 aligns across 8 bases. The CDR3 is 13 residues long. V gave up 6 bases and J gave up 3 bases; unmatched junction bases: 4. Germline V gene sequence: CDR1 MNHEY, CDR2 SMNVEV (reference sequence). CDR3 protein: CASRRTSSYEQYF. As DNA, the CDR3 is TGTGCCAGCAGGCGGACTAGCAGCTACGAGCAGTACTTC.

The chain has TRBV30 and TRBJ2-1; 7 bases are a match to TRBD2. The CDR3 spans 16 residues. From germline, CDR1 is GTSNPN and CDR2 SVGIG (reference sequence). The ends lost 5 bases at V and 2 bases at J; junction bases unmatched: 12. CDR3 region: CAWGGISGAPYNEQFF. The DNA of the CDR3 is TGTGCCTGGGGGGGGATAAGCGGGGCTCCCTACAATGAGCAGTTCTTC.

This chain uses TRBV19 with TRBJ2-2; the D is unclear. Germline-derived CDR1 and CDR2 are LNHDA and SQIVND (reference sequence). CDR3 length equals 14 residues. Trimming removed 6 bases at V and 1 base at J, with 9 bases between. DNA of the CDR3: TGTGCCAGTAGGCCGCGTCAGAACACCGGGGAGCTGTTTTTT. Protein: CASRPRQNTGELFF.

The chain links TRBV28 to TRBJ2-5; TRBD1 agrees at 8 bases. Germline-derived CDR1 and CDR2 are MDHEN and SYDVKM. The CDR3 has 14 amino acids. The V segment lost 3 bases and the J segment 5 bases; nucleotides outside the gene matches: 5. The chain's CDR3 is CASSLDRVGETQYF. CDR3 in DNA: TGTGCCAGCAGTTTGGACAGGGTCGGTGAGACCCAGTACTTC.

DNA of the CDR3: TGTGCCACCAGTGATGACCCAGCGGATGGCTACACCTTC. It codes for CATSDDPADGYTF. The chain couples TRBV24-1 to TRBJ1-2, with D unresolved. Trimming cost V 3 bases and J 6 bases, with 10 bases left between them. The CDR3 sequence is 13 residues long. Germline loops: CDR1 KGHDR, CDR2 SFDVKD.

This chain joins TRBV5-1 and TRBJ2-7; maybe TRBD1 (5 bases). This CDR3 comprises 14 residues. The V end lost 0 bases, the J end lost 2 bases, and 9 bases lay between the germline ends. CDR1 and CDR2 from the germline V gene are SGHRS and YFSETQ. The CDR3 protein is CASSLEQETYEQYF. Here the CDR3 DNA reads TGCGCCAGCAGCTTGGAACAGGAGACCTACGAGCAGTACTTC.

The J gene is TRBJ2-1, the V gene TRBV14; tentative D call: TRBD2 (5 bases). Germline lookup yields CDR1 SGHDN and CDR2 FVKESK. Between the trimmed V and J ends, which lost 3 bases and 0 bases, there was a span of 15 bases. The CDR3 consists of 17 residues. CDR3: CASSHSGVRSSYNEQFF. For the CDR3, the DNA is TGTGCCAGCAGCCACTCCGGGGTGCGAAGCTCCTACAATGAGCAGTTCTTC.

V usage is TRBV5-1 and J usage is TRBJ2-2; TRBD2 aligns across 10 bases. The CDR3 spans 18 residues. Unmatched junction bases numbered 9, after V lost 0 bases and J lost 4 bases. Germline V gene sequence: CDR1 SGHRS, CDR2 YFSETQ. CDR3 DNA sequence: TGCGCCAGCAGCTTGGTAGCTAGCGGGAGTTGGGTCACCGGGGAGCTGTTTTTT. Translating it yields CASSLVASGSWVTGELFF.

The chain uses TRBV10-3 and TRBJ1-2, with D uncertain. The germline V gene has CDR1 ENHRY and CDR2 SYGVKD. The CDR3 length is 12 residues. V dropped 4 bases and J dropped 6 bases, with 9 bases sitting between them. Here the CDR3 reads CAISGVNNGYTF. The CDR3, as DNA: TGTGCCATCAGTGGGGTGAATAATGGCTACACCTTC.

This chain joins TRBV6-4 and TRBJ1-5, with unresolved D. Germline CDR1 is MRHNA and CDR2 is SNTAGT. The CDR3 length is 11 residues. Trimming took 3 bases from V and 7 from J, leaving 4 bases between them. The CDR3 protein is CASSDDQPQHF. Here the CDR3 DNA reads TGTGCCAGCAGTGATGACCAGCCCCAGCATTTT.

This clone occurred once. This chain connects TRBV13 to TRBJ2-1; a weak D match, TRBD1 (5 bases). Trimming took off 4 bases at V and 11 bases at J, with 12 bases between the two ends. Germline assignment: CDR1 PRHDT and CDR2 FYEKMQ (reference sequence). The CDR3 is made up of 12 amino acids. The CDR3, as DNA: TGTGCCAGCAGCTCCCAGGGATTGAAGCAGTTCTTC. As protein: CASSSQGLKQFF.